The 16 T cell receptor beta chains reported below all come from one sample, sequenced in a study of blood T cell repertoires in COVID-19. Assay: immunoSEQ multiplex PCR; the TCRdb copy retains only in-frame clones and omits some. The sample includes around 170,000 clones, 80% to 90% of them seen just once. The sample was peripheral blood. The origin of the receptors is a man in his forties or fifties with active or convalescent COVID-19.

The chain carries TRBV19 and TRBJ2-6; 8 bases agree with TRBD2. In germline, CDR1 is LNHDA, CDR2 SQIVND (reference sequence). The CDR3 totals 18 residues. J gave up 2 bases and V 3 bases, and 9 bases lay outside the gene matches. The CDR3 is CASSIPGLVSAGANVLTF. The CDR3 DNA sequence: TGTGCCAGTAGTATCCCGGGACTAGTCTCTGCTGGGGCCAACGTCCTGACTTTC.

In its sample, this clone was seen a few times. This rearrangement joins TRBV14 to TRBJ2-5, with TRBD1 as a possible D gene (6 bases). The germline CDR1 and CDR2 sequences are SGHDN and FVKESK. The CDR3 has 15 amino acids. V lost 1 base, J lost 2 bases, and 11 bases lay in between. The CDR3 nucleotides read TGTGCCAGCAGCCAAGCTCAGGGGCTTCAAGAGACCCAGTACTTC. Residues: CASSQAQGLQETQYF. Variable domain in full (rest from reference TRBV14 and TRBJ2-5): EAGVTQFPSHSVIEKGQTVTLRCDPISGHDNLYWYRRVMGKEIKFLLHFVKESKQDESGMPNNRFLAERTGGTYSTLKVQPAELEDSGVYFCASSQAQGLQETQYFGPGTRLLVL.

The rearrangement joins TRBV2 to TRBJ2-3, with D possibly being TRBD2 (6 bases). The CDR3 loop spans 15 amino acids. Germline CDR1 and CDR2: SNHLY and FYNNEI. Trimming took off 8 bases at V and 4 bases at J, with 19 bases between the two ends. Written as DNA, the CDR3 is TGTGCCAGCGGTACCGGGGGACGTGGGGCAGATACGCAGTATTTT. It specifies CASGTGGRGADTQYF.

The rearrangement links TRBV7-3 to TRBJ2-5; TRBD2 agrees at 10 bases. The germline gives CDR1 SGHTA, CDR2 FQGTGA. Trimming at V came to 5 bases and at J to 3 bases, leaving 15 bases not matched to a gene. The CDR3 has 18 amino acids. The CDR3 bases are TGTGCCAGCAGCACCACAGCGGGAGGGGTGCTAGGGGAAGAGACCCAGTACTTC. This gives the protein CASSTTAGGVLGEETQYF.

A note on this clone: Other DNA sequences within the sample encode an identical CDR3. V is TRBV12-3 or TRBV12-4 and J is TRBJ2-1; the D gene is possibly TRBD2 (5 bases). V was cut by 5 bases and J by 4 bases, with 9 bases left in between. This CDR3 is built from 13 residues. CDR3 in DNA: TGTGCCAGCAGTCCCCCGGGGTACAATGAGCAGTTCTTC. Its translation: CASSPPGYNEQFF.

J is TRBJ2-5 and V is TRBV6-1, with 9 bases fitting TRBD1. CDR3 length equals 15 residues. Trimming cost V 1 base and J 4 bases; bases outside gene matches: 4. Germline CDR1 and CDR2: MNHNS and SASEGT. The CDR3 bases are TGTGCCAGCAGTGAAGTGGCGACAGGGGGAGAGACCCAGTACTTC. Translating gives CASSEVATGGETQYF.

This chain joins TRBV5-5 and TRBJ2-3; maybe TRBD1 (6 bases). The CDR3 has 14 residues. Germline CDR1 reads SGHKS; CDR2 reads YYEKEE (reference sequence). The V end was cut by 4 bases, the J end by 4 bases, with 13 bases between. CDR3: CASSLGQPADTQYF. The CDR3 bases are TGTGCCAGCAGCCTAGGACAGCCAGCAGATACGCAGTATTTT.

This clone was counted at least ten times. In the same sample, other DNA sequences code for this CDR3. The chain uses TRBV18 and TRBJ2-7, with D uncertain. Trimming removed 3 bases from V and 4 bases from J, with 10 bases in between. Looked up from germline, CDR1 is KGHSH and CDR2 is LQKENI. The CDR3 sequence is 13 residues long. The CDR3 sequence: CASSPPTGYEQYF. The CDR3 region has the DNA TGTGCCAGCTCACCCCCGACTGGTTACGAGCAGTACTTC.

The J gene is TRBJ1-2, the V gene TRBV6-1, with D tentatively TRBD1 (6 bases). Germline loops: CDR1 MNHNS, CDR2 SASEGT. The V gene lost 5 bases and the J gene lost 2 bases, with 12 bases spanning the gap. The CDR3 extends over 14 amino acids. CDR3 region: CASSITQGNYGYTF. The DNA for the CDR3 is TGTGCCAGCAGTATCACCCAGGGGAACTATGGCTACACCTTC.

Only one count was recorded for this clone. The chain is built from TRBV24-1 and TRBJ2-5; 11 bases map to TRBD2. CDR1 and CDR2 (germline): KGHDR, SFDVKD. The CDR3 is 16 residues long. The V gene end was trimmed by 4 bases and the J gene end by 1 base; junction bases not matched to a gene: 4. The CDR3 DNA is TGTGCCACCAGTGACGGGACTAGCGGTTTCCAAGAGACCCAGTACTTC. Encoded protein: CATSDGTSGFQETQYF.

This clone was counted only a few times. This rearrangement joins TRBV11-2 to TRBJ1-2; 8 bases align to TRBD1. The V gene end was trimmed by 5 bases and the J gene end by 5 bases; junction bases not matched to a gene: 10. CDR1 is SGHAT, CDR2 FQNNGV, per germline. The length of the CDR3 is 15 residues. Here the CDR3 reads CASSTQDRAAYGYTF. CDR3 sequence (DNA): TGTGCCAGCAGCACCCAGGACAGGGCCGCGTATGGCTACACCTTC. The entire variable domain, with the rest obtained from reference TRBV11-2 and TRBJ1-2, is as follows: EAGVAQSPRYKIIEKRQSVAFWCNPISGHATLYWYQQILGQGPKLLIQFQNNGVVDDSQLPKDRFSAERLKGVDSTLKIQPAKLEDSAVYLCASSTQDRAAYGYTFGSGTRLTVV.

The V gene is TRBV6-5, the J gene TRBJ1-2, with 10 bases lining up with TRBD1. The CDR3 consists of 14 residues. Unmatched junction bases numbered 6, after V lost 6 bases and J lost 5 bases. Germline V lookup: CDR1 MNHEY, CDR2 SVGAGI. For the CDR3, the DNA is TGTGCCAGCAGCCCCAGGACAGGGGGTTATGGCTACACCTTC. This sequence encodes CASSPRTGGYGYTF.

This chain's CDR3 is CASSLGRDIKAFF. CDR3 DNA: TGTGCCAGCAGTTTAGGCAGGGATATTAAGGCTTTCTTT. This chain uses TRBV12-3 or TRBV12-4 with TRBJ1-1, with D possibly being TRBD1 (5 bases). The CDR3 is 13 residues long. V lost 1 base and J lost 11, with 14 bases in between.

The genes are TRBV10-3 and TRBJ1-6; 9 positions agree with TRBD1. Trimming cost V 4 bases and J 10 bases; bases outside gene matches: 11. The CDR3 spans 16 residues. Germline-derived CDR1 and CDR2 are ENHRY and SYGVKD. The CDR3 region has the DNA TGTGCCATCAGTGCGGAGACAGGGGGTAGCAGGTCACCCCTCCACTTT. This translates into CAISAETGGSRSPLHF.

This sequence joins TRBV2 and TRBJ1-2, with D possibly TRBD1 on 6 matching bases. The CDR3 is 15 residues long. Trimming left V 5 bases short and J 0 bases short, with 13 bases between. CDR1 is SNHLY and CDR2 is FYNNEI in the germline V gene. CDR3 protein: CASSPTGMANYGYTF. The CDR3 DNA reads TGTGCCAGCAGTCCTACAGGGATGGCTAACTATGGCTACACCTTC.

Here the CDR3 reads CASSETLWTGNDGNQPQHF. CDR3 coding DNA: TGTGCCAGTAGTGAGACCTTATGGACAGGGAATGACGGCAATCAGCCCCAGCATTTT. The J gene is TRBJ1-5, the V gene TRBV19; 8 nucleotides agree with TRBD1. This CDR3 region has 19 residues. V trimming: 5 bases; J trimming: 2 bases; junction bases outside the gene matches: 17. CDR1 LNHDA and CDR2 SQIVND come from the germline V gene (reference sequence). Complete variable domain (other parts from reference TRBV19 and TRBJ1-5): DGGITQSPKYLFRKEGQNVTLSCEQNLNHDAMYWYRQDPGQGLRLIYYSQIVNDFQKGDIAEGYSVSREKKESFPLTVTSAQKNPTAFYLCASSETLWTGNDGNQPQHFGDGTRLSIL.